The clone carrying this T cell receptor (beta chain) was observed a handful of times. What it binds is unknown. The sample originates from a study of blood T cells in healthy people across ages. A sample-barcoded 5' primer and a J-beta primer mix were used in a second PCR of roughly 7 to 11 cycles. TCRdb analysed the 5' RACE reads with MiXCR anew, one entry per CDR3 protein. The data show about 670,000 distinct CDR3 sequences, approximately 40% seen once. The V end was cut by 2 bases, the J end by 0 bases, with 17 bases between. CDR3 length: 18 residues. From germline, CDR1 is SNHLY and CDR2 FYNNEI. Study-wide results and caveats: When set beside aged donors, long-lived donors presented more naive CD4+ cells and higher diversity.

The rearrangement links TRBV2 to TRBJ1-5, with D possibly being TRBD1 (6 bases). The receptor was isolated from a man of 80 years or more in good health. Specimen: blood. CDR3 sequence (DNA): TGTGCCAGCAGTGAACACGGCTACACAGGGTTTAGCAATCAGCCCCAGCATTTT. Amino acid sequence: CASSEHGYTGFSNQPQHF.